This entry is about one T cell receptor (beta chain). As yet, its antigen is unknown. TCRdb called the RT-PCR reads again in MiXCR, with one record for every CDR3 protein. The sample has 650,000 to 850,000 distinct CDR3 sequences, approximately 15% seen once. V lost 8 bases and J lost 4; bases outside the gene matches: 10. Germline-derived CDR1 and CDR2 are SNHLY and FYNNEI. The CDR3 spans 14 residues. These data come from a study of response to subunit inactivated influenza vaccine. Study results and caveats: Each seasonal flu vaccination may recruit only limited new T cells, authors suggested.

This chain joins TRBV2 and TRBJ1-1; TRBD1 matches 7 bases. This clonotype was sampled from a man over 45 who received an inactivated influenza vaccine. The source was PBMCs from blood, collected roughly 15 days before vaccination. CDR3 sequence: CASGSQGRGTEAFF. The CDR3 DNA is TGTGCCAGCGGGTCACAGGGGCGGGGCACTGAAGCTTTCTTT.